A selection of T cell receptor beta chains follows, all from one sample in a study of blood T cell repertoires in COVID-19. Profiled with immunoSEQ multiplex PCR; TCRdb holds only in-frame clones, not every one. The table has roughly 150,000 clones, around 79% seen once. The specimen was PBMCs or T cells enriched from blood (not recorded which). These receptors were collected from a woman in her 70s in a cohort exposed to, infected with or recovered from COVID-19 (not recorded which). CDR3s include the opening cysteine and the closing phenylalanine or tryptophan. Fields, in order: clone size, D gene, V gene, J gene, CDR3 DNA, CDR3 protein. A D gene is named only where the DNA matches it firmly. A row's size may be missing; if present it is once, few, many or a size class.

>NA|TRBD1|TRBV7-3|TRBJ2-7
TGTGCCAGCAGCCGACAAGGGACAGGGCCCTACGAGCAGTACTTC
CASSRQGTGPYEQYF
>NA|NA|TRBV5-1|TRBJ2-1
TGCGCCAGCAGCTTGGGGGGTGGACAGAGCTACAATGAGCAGTTCTTC
CASSLGGGQSYNEQFF
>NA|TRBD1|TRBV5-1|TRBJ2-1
TGCGCCAGCAGCTTGGGCGACAGGGGGCATGAGCAGTTCTTC
CASSLGDRGHEQFF
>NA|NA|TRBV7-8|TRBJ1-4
TGTGCCAGCAGCATGGGACTTTATGAAAAACTGTTTTTT
CASSMGLYEKLFF
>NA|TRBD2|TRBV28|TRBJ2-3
TGTGCCACCACAGGACTAGCGGGAGTAGCGGATACGCAGTATTTT
CATTGLAGVADTQYF
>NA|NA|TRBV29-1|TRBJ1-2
TGCAGCGTGGGGAGGGACGGCTCAGGCTATGGCTACACCTTC
CSVGRDGSGYGYTF
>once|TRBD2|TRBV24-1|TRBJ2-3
TGTGCCACCAGTGGTGGGGGACTAGCGGCCCTGGCTACGCAGTATTTT
CATSGGGLAALATQYF
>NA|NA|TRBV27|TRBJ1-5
TGTGCCAGCAGAATGCGGGCGGGTAATAGCAATCAGCCCCAGCATTTT
CASRMRAGNSNQPQHF
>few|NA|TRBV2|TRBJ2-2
TGTGCCAGCAGTATCAGGGGCGGGGAGCTGTTTTTT
CASSIRGGELFF
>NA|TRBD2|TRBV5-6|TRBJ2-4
TGTGCCAGCAGTTCCACTAGCGGTTCCAAAAACATTCAGTACTTC
CASSSTSGSKNIQYF
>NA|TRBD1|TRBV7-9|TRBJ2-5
TGTGCCAGCACCCCGACTTTCGGGACAGGGAAAAAGACCCAGTACTTC
CASTPTFGTGKKTQYF
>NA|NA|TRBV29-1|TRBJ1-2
TGCAGCGTTGAAAAGGCCAGGGATTATGGCTACACCTTC
CSVEKARDYGYTF
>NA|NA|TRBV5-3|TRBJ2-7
TGTGCCAGAAGCCGTCAGGAACGAGAGAAGCAGTACTTC
CARSRQEREKQYF
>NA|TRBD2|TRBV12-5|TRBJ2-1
TGTGCTAGTGGTTCAGGACTAGCGAACAATGAGCAGTTCTTC
CASGSGLANNEQFF
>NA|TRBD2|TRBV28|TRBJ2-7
TGTGCCAGCAGACCTAGCGGGAGAATTAACGAGCAGTACTTC
CASRPSGRINEQYF
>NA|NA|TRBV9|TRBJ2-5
TGTGCCAGCAGCGTAGGAGGTAGTGAGGAGACCCAGTACTTC
CASSVGGSEETQYF
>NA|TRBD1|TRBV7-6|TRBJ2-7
TGTGCCAGCAGCTTAGGGACAGGGTGGTCCTACGAGCAGTACTTC
CASSLGTGWSYEQYF
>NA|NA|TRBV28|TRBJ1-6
TGTGCCAGCAGTTCGGCAAGGGGATATAATTCACCCCTCCACTTT
CASSSARGYNSPLHF
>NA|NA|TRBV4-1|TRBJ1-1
TGCGCCAGCAGCCAGAGTTTAAAGCATGAAGCTTTCTTT
CASSQSLKHEAFF
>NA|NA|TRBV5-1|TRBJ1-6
TGCGCCAGCAGCTTGGGGGGCGTAGGATCACCCCTCCACTTT
CASSLGGVGSPLHF
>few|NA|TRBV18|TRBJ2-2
TGTGCCAGCTCACCACGGGGGGCGCCTAGCGGAACAACGAACACCGGGGAGCTGTTTTTT
CASSPRGAPSGTTNTGELFF
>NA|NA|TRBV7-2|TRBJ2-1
TGTGCCACCGCCCCAGGTGGGTCCCCATCGATGAAGGCGCAGTTCTTC
CATAPGGSPSMKAQFF
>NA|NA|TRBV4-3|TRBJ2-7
TGCGCCAGCAGCTATGCACAGGGATTGGGCTACGAGCAGTACTTC
CASSYAQGLGYEQYF